This T cell receptor beta chain was sequenced in a study of Ad26.COV2.S vaccination and SARS-CoV-2 variants. TCRdb's table, derived via immunoSEQ multiplex PCR, lists solely in-frame clones and lacks some. The sample contains about 180,000 clones, approximately 90% of which appear only once. The material sequenced was peripheral blood, taken after recovery from COVID-19. The receptor was isolated from a human donor who had recovered from COVID-19.

The CDR3 DNA follows: TGCGCCAGCAGCTTGGTGGGGGGAGTGGGTGAAGCTTTCTTT. Translated: CASSLVGGVGEAFF. The chain joins TRBV5-1 to TRBJ1-1; D might be TRBD1 (5 bases). V lost 0 bases and J lost 7, with 13 bases in between. Germline CDR1 and CDR2: SGHRS and YFSETQ. The CDR3 loop spans 14 amino acids.